This T cell receptor (beta chain) was sequenced in a study of T cells in Graves' hyperthyroidism and ophthalmopathy. This clonotype was counted at least ten times. Amplification targeted TCR beta CDR3 regions from RNA transcripts. When the TCR CDR3 underwent first-round RT-PCR, the HTBI primer set was used. TCRdb re-derived calls from the multiplex PCR reads in MiXCR, one entry per CDR3 protein. The table includes hundreds of thousands of distinct CDR3 sequences, roughly 14% detected once. The TCR sequence derives from a woman aged 40 to 50 with Graves' ophthalmopathy. Sample: blood.

The DNA for the CDR3 is TGTGCCAGCAGCCGCGGGACAGGGAGGGAGACCCAGTACTTC. Protein sequence: CASSRGTGRETQYF. This rearrangement joins TRBV6-1 to TRBJ2-5, with TRBD1 identical over 9 bases. Germline-derived CDR1 and CDR2 are MNHNS and SASEGT. The V and J ends lost 6 bases and 5 bases, in that order; junction bases with no gene match: 7. The CDR3 loop spans 14 amino acids.